The 11 T cell receptor beta chains presented below share a single source sample, sequenced in a study of cytomegalovirus exposure and HLA in healthy donors. Clones were sequenced by immunoSEQ multiplex PCR, and TCRdb holds only the in-frame ones, with some missing. This sample has 50,000 to 70,000 clones, with 90% to 95% found just once. Sequencing was performed on PBMCs. These receptors were obtained from a woman aged 18-29 years in good health and CMV-seropositive.

This chain's CDR3 is CATSNRQGNEPQHF. The CDR3 DNA reads as TGTGCCACCAGCAACCGACAGGGGAACGAGCCCCAGCATTTT. V gene TRBV15 combines with J gene TRBJ1-5; 8 positions match TRBD1. Germline CDR1 is LNHNV and CDR2 is YYDKDF (reference sequence). CDR3 length: 14 amino acids. The ends lost 4 bases at V and 8 bases at J; junction bases unmatched: 7.

The gene calls are TRBV28 and TRBJ1-2, with D maybe TRBD1 (6 bases). This CDR3 spans 13 amino acids. The V and J ends lost 2 bases and 4 bases respectively, with 8 bases between them. Germline V CDR1 and CDR2: MDHEN, SYDVKM. This chain's CDR3 is CASSLGGAYGYTF. Here the CDR3 DNA reads TGTGCCAGCAGTTTAGGGGGGGCCTATGGCTACACCTTC.

The chain recombines TRBV19 with TRBJ2-5; D is possibly TRBD1 (5 bases). Trimming stripped 7 bases from V and 2 bases from J, with 8 bases between. The CDR3 loop spans 12 amino acids. Germline V CDR1 and CDR2: LNHDA, SQIVND (reference sequence). In nucleotides, the CDR3 is TGTGCCAGTACCAGGGTTCAAGAGACCCAGTACTTC. Amino acid sequence: CASTRVQETQYF.

V gene TRBV27 combines with J gene TRBJ2-6; 9 positions agree with TRBD1. V shed 8 bases, J shed 3 bases, and the junction held 14 bases outside the gene matches. From germline, CDR1 is MNHEY and CDR2 SMNVEV (reference sequence). The CDR3 spans 18 residues. The CDR3 sequence: CASSEAQGAIFGANVLTF. In DNA, the CDR3 is TGTGCCAGCTCAGAGGCACAGGGGGCGATATTTGGGGCCAACGTCCTGACTTTC.

The chain combines TRBV2 with TRBJ1-1, with a weak D call TRBD1 (6 bases). The CDR3 sequence is 15 residues long. Germline CDR1 SNHLY, CDR2 FYNNEI. V gave up 6 bases and J gave up 0 bases, with 14 bases separating them. The CDR3 reads CASRKAGTMNTEAFF. Here the CDR3 DNA reads TGTGCCAGCAGGAAGGCCGGGACAATGAACACTGAAGCTTTCTTT.

A single count supports this clone. The CDR3 loop is CASSQDAQGTYEQYF. The CDR3, as DNA: TGCGCCAGCAGCCAAGACGCCCAGGGTACCTACGAGCAGTACTTC. V gene TRBV4-3 combines with J gene TRBJ2-7, with a possible D match to TRBD1 (5 bases). In germline, CDR1 is LGHNA, CDR2 YSLEER. Trimming left V 0 bases short and J 2 bases short, with 11 bases between. CDR3 length: 15 amino acids.

J is TRBJ1-4 and V is TRBV9, with D possibly matching TRBD1 (5 bases). In germline, CDR1 is SGDLS, CDR2 YYNGEE. The CDR3 is 17 amino acids. Between the trimmed V and J ends, which lost 0 bases and 0 bases, there was a span of 12 bases. CDR3 residues: CASSVEAWGSTNEKLFF. CDR3 nucleotide sequence: TGTGCCAGCAGCGTAGAGGCATGGGGCTCAACTAATGAAAAACTGTTTTTT.

This clone has only a few counts. The chain combines TRBV18 with TRBJ1-2; no clear D gene. V was clipped by 3 bases and J by 4 bases, with 12 bases between them. Germline lookup yields CDR1 KGHSH and CDR2 LQKENI. This CDR3 has 14 amino acids. This CDR3 reads CASSPDLEPYGYTF. The CDR3 DNA is TGTGCCAGCTCACCGGACTTGGAACCCTATGGCTACACCTTC.

The chain is built from TRBV7-6 and TRBJ2-5, with 7 bases lining up with TRBD2. Unmatched junction bases numbered 10, after V lost 5 bases and J lost 1 base. The CDR3 consists of 16 residues. Germline V CDR1 and CDR2: SGHVS, FNYEAQ. The CDR3 protein is CASSGLSSGSQETQYF. The CDR3 nucleotides read TGTGCCAGCAGCGGGTTATCTAGCGGAAGCCAAGAGACCCAGTACTTC. The variable domain in full, completed from reference TRBV7-6 and TRBJ2-5, reads GAGVSQSPRYKVTKRGQDVALRCDPISGHVSLYWYRQALGQGPEFLTYFNYEAQQDKSGLPNDRFSAERPEGSISTLTIQRTEQRDSAMYRCASSGLSSGSQETQYFGPGTRLLVL.

This CDR3 reads CASSREVRGQHEQYF. The CDR3 DNA reads as TGTGCCAGCAGCCGAGAGGTCAGGGGGCAACACGAGCAGTACTTC. The chain links TRBV11-2 to TRBJ2-7; 8 nucleotides align to TRBD1. Germline CDR1 reads SGHAT; CDR2 reads FQNNGV. The ends lost 5 bases at V and 5 bases at J; junction bases unmatched: 11. This CDR3 is 15 amino acids long.

This clone was observed a few times. V is TRBV7-9 and J is TRBJ2-7, with D possibly TRBD2 on 5 matching bases. Germline V CDR1 and CDR2: SEHNR, FQNEAQ (reference sequence). Trimming removed 6 bases from V and 10 bases from J, with 19 bases in between. This CDR3 is built from 13 residues. The CDR3 region has the DNA TGTGCCAGCAGTCCTTTACCCCCAGCGGCACAGTACTTC. It codes for CASSPLPPAAQYF.